The clone carrying this TCR beta chain was seen at least ten times. Its antigen is not identified. This entry belongs to a study of T cells after yellow fever vaccination. Regarding the study as a whole: At about 97% for CD4 and approximately 88% for CD8, most primary-vaccination clones showed up again after the booster.

Germline loops: CDR1 ENHRY, CDR2 SYGVKD. V lost 4 bases to trimming and J lost 0 bases; unmatched junction nucleotides: 8. The CDR3 runs 17 residues. It was through 5'RACE template switching that TCR cDNA was made, with a universal primer site and UMIs added. Each CDR3 protein gets one entry after TCRdb re-called the 5' RACE reads with MiXCR. The table lists more than 90,000 distinct CDR3 sequences, about 6.8% of them singletons. This sequence was found in a man aged 18 to 35 who received the YFV17D yellow fever vaccine. This sequence joins TRBV10-3 and TRBJ1-1; TRBD1 matches 10 bases. Sequences were derived from CD4+ T cells sorted from PBMCs, sampled approximately 40 days after the first yellow fever vaccination. CDR3 bases: TGTGCCATCAGTGGGGGACAGGGGAAGGGGCTGAACACTGAAGCTTTCTTT. Its translation: CAISGGQGKGLNTEAFF.